This T cell receptor (beta chain) emerged from a study of blood T cells in healthy people across ages. Whole-study context: Per every two T cells, about one barcoded beta molecule was captured by template switching.

Through a sample-barcoded 5' primer and a J-beta primer mix, a second PCR was run for roughly 6 to 11 cycles. A template-switch adaptor with 12 random nucleotides tagged each cDNA molecule. Via MiXCR, TCRdb re-called the 5' RACE reads, giving one row per CDR3 protein. Seen here are roughly 680,000 distinct CDR3 sequences, roughly 49% observed once, and the top ten hold approximately 32%. This clonotype was counted a few times. Each sample yielded at least 6 micrograms of PBMC total RNA. This CDR3 has 16 amino acids. Germline trimming cut 5 bases from V and 1 base from J; bases unmatched to any gene: 10. Germline CDR1 and CDR2: SGHTA and FQGNSA.

The chain is built from TRBV7-2 and TRBJ1-2, with TRBD1 matching 7 bases. This TCR came from a woman aged 60 to 75 in good health. The sequenced material came from blood. The CDR3 DNA follows: TGTGCCAGCAGCCTTAGACAGGGCCCCCTTAACTATGGCTACACCTTC. It encodes CASSLRQGPLNYGYTF.